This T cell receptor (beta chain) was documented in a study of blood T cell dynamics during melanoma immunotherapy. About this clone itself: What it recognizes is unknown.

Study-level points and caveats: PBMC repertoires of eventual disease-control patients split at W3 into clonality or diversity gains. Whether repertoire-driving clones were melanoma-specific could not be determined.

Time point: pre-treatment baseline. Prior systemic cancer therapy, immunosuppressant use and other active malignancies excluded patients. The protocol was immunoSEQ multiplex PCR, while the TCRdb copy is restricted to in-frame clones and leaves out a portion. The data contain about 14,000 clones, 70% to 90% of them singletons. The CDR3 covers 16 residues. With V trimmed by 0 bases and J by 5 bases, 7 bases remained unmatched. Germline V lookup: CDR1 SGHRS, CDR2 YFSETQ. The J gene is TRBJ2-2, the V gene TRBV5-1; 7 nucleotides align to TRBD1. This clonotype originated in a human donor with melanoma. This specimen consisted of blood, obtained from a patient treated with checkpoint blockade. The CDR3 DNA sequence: TGCGCCAGCAGCTTGGAGGGACAGCGGATTACCGGGGAGCTGTTTTTT. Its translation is CASSLEGQRITGELFF.